The source of this TCR beta chain is a study of Ad26.COV2.S vaccination and SARS-CoV-2 variants. Study information: Donor got 5x10^10 or 1x10^11 viral particles of Ad26.COV2.S.

Stated treatment: some 19 received Ad26.COV2.S at low or high dose, single or two shots; several received placebo; per-sample allocation not given. Day 63 after the first vaccine or placebo injection was the time point for sampling. This adult donor, from Boston, was 18-55 years old. Study-wide results and limits: Placebo recipients had lower spike-specific TCR breadth than vaccine recipients. Measurements of TCR breadth and depth may have given underestimates of the total T cell responses.

Of note for this clone: Its target is unknown.

Here immunoSEQ multiplex PCR was the method, and the copy in TCRdb shows in-frame clones only, minus some. The data show roughly 450,000 clones, with roughly 90% seen just once and 10% to 15% held by the top ten. Germline values: CDR1 SGHAT, CDR2 FQNNGV. This CDR3 region has 14 residues. Trimming shortened V by 5 bases and J by 4 bases, and 14 bases separated the two germline ends. The material sequenced was peripheral blood, taken in a trial of Ad26.COV2.S vaccine versus placebo. V is TRBV11-2 and J is TRBJ1-2; D not resolved. The TCR sequence derives from a person aged 18-65 years who received the Ad26.COV2.S COVID-19 vaccine or a placebo. CDR3 in amino acids: CASSPFRPGYGYTF. CDR3 coding DNA: TGTGCCAGCAGCCCCTTCCGCCCCGGCTATGGCTACACCTTC.